This T cell receptor beta chain appears in the sequencing data of a study of control samples from healthy donors and cancer patients. In germline, CDR1 is MDHEN, CDR2 SYDVKM. The CDR3 sequence is 12 residues long. Trimming removed 6 bases from V and 2 bases from J, with 8 bases in between. Profiled with immunoSEQ multiplex PCR; TCRdb holds only in-frame clones, not every one. Of under 450,000 clones detected, around 90% appear once; the ten largest clones hold just under 6.5%. The chain links TRBV28 to TRBJ2-7; D gene unclear. The clonotype comes from a man between 35 and 55 years old with head and neck cancer. Sequencing was done on a sample of PBMCs. The CDR3 protein is CASSRIPYEQYF. In nucleotides, the CDR3 is TGTGCCAGCAGCCGAATCCCCTACGAGCAGTACTTC.